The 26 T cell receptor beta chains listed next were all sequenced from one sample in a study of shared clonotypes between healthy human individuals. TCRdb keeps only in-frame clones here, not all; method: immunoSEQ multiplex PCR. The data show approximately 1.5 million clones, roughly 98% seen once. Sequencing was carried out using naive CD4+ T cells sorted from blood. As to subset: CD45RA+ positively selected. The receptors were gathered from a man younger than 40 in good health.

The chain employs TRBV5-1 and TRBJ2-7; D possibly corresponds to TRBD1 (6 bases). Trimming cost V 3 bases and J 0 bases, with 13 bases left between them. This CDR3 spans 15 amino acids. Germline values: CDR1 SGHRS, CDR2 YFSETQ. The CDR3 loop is CASSSGTSSSYEQYF. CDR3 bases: TGCGCCAGCAGCTCGGGGACATCCAGCTCCTACGAGCAGTACTTC.

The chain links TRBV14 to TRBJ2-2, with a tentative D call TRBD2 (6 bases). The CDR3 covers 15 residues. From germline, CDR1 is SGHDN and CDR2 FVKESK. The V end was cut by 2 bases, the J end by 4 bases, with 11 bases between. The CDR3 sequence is CASSQMGGFTGELFF. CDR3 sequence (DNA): TGTGCCAGCAGCCAAATGGGGGGTTTCACCGGGGAGCTGTTTTTT.

The CDR3 DNA reads as TGTGCCAGTAGTATAGTTGGCCAGGGGGCCGGGGAGCTGTTTTTT. Translation gives CASSIVGQGAGELFF. The chain has TRBV19 and TRBJ2-2; 7 positions agree with TRBD1. This CDR3 is built from 15 residues. Germline lookup yields CDR1 LNHDA and CDR2 SQIVND (reference sequence). Germline trimming cut 1 base from V and 6 bases from J; bases unmatched to any gene: 5.

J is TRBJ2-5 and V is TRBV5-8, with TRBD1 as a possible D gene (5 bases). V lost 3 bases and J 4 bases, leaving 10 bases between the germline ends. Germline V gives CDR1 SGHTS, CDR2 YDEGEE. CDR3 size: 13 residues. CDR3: CASSSQVRETQYF. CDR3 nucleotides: TGTGCCAGCAGCTCACAGGTCCGAGAGACCCAGTACTTC.

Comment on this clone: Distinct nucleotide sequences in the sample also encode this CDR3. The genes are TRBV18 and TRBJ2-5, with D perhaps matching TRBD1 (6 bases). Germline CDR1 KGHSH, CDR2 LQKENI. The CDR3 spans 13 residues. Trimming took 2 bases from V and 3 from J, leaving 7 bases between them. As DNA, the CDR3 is TGTGCCAGCTCACCAAACAGGGAAGAGACCCAGTACTTC. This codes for CASSPNREETQYF.

DNA of the CDR3: TGCAGTGCTCTACGGGGTTACGAGCAGTACTTC. The encoded protein is CSALRGYEQYF. This chain connects TRBV20-1 to TRBJ2-7, with TRBD2 as a possible D gene (5 bases). This CDR3 is 11 amino acids long. V lost 5 bases, J lost 4 bases, and 9 bases lay in between. The germline V gene encodes CDR1 DFQATT and CDR2 SNEGSKA (reference sequence).

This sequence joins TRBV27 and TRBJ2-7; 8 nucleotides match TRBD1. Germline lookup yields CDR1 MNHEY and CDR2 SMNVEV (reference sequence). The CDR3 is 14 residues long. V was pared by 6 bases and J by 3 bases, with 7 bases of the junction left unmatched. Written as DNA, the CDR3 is TGTGCCAGCAGACCGGGACAGGCAAACTACGAGCAGTACTTC. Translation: CASRPGQANYEQYF.

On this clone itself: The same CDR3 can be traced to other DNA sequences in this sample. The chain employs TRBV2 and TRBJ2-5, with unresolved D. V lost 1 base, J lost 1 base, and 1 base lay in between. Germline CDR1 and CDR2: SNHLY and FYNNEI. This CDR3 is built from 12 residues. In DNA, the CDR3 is TGTGCCAGCAGTGAAGGCCAAGAGACCCAGTACTTC. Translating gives CASSEGQETQYF.

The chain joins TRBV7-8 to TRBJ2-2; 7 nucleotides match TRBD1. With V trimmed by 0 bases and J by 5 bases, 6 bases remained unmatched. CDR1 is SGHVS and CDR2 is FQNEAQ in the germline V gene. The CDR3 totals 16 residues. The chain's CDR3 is CASSLARQGWTGELFF. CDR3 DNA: TGTGCCAGCAGCTTAGCGAGACAGGGTTGGACCGGGGAGCTGTTTTTT.

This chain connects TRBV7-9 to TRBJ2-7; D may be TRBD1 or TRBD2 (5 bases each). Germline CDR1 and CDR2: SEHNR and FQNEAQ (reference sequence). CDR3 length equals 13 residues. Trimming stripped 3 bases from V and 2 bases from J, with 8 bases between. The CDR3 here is CASSFEGPYEQYF. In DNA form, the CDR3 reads TGTGCCAGCAGCTTCGAGGGACCCTACGAGCAGTACTTC.

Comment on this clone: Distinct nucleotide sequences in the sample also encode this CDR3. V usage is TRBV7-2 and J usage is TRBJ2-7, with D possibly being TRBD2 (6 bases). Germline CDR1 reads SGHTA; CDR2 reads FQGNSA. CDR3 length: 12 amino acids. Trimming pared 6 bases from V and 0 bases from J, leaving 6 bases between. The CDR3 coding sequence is TGTGCCAGCAGGCGGGACTCCTACGAGCAGTACTTC. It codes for CASRRDSYEQYF.

This CDR3 is CASSLGQGDEKLFF. CDR3 nucleotide sequence: TGTGCCAGCTCCCTGGGACAGGGGGATGAAAAACTGTTTTTT. V is TRBV19 and J is TRBJ1-4, with 11 bases aligning to TRBD1. Germline V gene data show CDR1 as LNHDA and CDR2 as SQIVND (reference sequence). CDR3 length equals 14 residues. Germline trimming cut 9 bases from V and 6 bases from J; bases unmatched to any gene: 6.

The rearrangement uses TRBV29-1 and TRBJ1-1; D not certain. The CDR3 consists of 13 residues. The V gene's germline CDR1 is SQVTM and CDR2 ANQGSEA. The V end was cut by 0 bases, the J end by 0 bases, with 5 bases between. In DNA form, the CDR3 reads TGCAGCGTTGAAGACTTGATGAACACTGAAGCTTTCTTT. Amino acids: CSVEDLMNTEAFF.

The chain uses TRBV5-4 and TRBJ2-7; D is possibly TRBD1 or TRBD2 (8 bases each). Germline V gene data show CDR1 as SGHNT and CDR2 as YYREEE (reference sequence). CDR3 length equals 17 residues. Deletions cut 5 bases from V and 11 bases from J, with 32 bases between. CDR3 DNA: TGTGCCAGCAGTTCGCGACAGGGGAGCGGGAGAGCGACAAATGAGTACTTC. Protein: CASSSRQGSGRATNEYF.

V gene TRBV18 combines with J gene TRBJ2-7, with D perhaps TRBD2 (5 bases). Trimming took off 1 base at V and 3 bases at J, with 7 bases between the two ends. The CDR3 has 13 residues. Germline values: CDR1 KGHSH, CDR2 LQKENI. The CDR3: CASSPQTIYEQYF. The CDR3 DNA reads TGTGCCAGCTCACCACAGACTATCTACGAGCAGTACTTC.

In DNA form, the CDR3 reads TGTGCCAGCAGCTTAGACGCGGCCCAAGAGACCCAGTACTTC. Protein sequence: CASSLDAAQETQYF. The chain recombines TRBV11-2 with TRBJ2-5; D unresolved. The CDR3 totals 14 residues. The V gene's germline CDR1 is SGHAT and CDR2 FQNNGV. V dropped 0 bases and J dropped 1 base, with 6 bases sitting between them.

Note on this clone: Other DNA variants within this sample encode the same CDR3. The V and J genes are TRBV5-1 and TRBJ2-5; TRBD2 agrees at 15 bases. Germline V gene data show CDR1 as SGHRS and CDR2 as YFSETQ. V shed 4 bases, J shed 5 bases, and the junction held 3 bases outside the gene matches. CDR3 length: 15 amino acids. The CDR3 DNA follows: TGCGCCAGCAGCAGGGGACTAGCGGGAGGTGAGACCCAGTACTTC. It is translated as CASSRGLAGGETQYF.

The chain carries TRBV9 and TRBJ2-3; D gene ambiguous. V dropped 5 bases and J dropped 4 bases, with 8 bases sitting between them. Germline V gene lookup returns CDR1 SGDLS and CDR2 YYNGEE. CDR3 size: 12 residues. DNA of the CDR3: TGTGCCAGCAGTCGCCCCGCAGATACGCAGTATTTT. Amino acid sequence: CASSRPADTQYF.

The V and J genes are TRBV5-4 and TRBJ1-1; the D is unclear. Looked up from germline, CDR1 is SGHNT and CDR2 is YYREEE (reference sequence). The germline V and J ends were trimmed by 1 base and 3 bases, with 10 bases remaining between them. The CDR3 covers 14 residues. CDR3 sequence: CASSLPRGDTEAFF. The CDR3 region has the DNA TGTGCCAGCAGCTTGCCCCGGGGAGACACTGAAGCTTTCTTT.

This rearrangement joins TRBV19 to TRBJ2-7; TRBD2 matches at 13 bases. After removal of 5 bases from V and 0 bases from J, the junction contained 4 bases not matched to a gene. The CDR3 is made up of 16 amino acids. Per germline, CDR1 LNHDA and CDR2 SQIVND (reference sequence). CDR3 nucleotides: TGTGCCAGTAGTTGGAGGACTAGCGGGAGCTCCTACGAGCAGTACTTC. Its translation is CASSWRTSGSSYEQYF. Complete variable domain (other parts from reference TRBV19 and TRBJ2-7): DGGITQSPKYLFRKEGQNVTLSCEQNLNHDAMYWYRQDPGQGLRLIYYSQIVNDFQKGDIAEGYSVSREKKESFPLTVTSAQKNPTAFYLCASSWRTSGSSYEQYFGPGTRLTVT.

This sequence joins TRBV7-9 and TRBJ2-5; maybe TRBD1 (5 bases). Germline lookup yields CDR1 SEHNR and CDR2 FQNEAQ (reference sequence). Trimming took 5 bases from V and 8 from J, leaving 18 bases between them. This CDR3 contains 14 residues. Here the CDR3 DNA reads TGTGCCAGCAGCAGCTCCGACAGATGGGGCACCCAGTACTTC. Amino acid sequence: CASSSSDRWGTQYF.

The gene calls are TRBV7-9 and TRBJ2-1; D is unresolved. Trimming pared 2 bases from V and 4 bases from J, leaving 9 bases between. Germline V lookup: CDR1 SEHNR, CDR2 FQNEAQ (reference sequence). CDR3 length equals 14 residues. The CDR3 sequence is CASSLIWGYNEQFF. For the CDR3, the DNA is TGTGCCAGCAGCTTAATCTGGGGTTACAATGAGCAGTTCTTC.

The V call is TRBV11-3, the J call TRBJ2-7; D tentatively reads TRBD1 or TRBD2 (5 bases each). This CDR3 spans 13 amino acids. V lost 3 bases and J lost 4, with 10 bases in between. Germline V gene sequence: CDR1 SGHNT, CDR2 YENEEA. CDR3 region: CASSFTGTYEQYF. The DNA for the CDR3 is TGTGCCAGCAGCTTCACGGGGACGTACGAGCAGTACTTC.

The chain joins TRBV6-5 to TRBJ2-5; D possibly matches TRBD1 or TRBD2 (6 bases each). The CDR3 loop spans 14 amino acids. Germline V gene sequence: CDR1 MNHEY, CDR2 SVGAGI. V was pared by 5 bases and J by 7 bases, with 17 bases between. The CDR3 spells CASSNLQGLGTQYF. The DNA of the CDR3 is TGTGCCAGCAGTAACCTACAGGGACTTGGGACCCAGTACTTC.

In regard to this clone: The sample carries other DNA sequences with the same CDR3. The CDR3 bases are TGCGCCAGCAGCTTGGGCCCAGGTGGCAATCAGCCCCAGCATTTT. This translates into CASSLGPGGNQPQHF. This chain connects TRBV5-1 to TRBJ1-5, with no clear D. Germline V CDR1 and CDR2: SGHRS, YFSETQ. This CDR3 has 15 residues. V lost 0 bases and J lost 2, with 9 bases in between.

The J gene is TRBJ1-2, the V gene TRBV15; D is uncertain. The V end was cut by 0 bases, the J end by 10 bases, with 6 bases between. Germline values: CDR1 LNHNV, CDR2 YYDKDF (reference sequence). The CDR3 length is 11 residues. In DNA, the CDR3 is TGTGCCACCAGCAGAGATCTATACTACACCTTC. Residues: CATSRDLYYTF.